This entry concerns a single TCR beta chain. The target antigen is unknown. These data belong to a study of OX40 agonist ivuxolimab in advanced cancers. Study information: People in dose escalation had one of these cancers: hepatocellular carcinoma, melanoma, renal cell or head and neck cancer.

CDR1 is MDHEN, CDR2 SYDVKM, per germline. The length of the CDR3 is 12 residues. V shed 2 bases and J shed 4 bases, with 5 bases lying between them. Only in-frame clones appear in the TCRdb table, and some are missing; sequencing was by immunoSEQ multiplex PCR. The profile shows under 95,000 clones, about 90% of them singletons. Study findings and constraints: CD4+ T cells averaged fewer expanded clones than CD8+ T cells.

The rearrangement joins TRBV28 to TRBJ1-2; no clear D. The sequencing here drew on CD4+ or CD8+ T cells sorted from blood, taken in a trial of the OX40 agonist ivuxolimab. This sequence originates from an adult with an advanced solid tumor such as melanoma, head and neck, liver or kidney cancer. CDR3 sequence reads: CASSLLSYGYTF. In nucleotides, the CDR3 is TGTGCCAGCAGTTTACTCAGCTATGGCTACACCTTC.